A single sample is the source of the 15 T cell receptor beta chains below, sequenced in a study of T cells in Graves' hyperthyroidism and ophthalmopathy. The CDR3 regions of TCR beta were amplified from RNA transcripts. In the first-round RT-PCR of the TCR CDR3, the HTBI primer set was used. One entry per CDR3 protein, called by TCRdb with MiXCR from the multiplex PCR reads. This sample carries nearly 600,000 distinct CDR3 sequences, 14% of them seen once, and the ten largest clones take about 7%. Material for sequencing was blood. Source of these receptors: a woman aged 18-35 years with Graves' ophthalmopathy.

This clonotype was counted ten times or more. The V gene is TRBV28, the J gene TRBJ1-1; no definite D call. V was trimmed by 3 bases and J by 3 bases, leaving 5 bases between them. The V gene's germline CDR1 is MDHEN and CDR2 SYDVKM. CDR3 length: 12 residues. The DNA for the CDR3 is TGTGCCAGCAGTTTGGAGGACACTGAAGCTTTCTTT. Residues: CASSLEDTEAFF. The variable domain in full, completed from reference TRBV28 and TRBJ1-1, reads DVKVTQSSRYLVKRTGEKVFLECVQDMDHENMFWYRQDPGLGLRLIYFSYDVKMKEKGDIPEGYSVSREKKERFSLILESASTNQTSMYLCASSLEDTEAFFGQGTRLTVV.

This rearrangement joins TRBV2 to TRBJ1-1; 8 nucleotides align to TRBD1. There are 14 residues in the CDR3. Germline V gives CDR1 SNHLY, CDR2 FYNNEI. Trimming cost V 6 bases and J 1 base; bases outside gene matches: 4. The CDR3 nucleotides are TGTGCCAGCAGCCCAGGGGGCGCGAACACTGAAGCTTTCTTT. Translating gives CASSPGGANTEAFF.

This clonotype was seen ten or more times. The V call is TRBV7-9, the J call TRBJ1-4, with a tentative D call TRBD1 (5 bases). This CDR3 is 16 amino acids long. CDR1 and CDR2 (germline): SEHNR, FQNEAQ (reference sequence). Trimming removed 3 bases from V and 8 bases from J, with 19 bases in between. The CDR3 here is CASSLFLSGLSEKLFF. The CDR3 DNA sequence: TGTGCCAGCAGCTTGTTCCTGTCAGGGCTATCCGAAAAACTGTTTTTT.

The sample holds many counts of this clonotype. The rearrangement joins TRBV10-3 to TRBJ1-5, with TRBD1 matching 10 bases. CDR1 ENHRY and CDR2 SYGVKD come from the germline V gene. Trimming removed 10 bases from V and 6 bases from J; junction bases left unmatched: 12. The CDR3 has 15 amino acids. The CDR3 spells CATTPGTGDFQPQHF. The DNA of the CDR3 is TGTGCCACCACCCCCGGGACAGGGGATTTTCAGCCCCAGCATTTT.

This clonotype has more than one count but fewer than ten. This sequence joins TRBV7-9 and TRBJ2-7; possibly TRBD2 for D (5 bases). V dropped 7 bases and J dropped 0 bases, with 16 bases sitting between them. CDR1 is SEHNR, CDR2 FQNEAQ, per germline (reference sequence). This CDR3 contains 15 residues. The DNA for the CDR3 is TGTGCCAGCACCCCCCCGGGGATCAGCTCCTACGAGCAGTACTTC. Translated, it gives CASTPPGISSYEQYF.

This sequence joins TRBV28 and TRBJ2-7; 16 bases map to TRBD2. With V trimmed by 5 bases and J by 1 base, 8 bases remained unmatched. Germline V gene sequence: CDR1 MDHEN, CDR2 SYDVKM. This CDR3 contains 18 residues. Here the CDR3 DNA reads TGTGCCAGCAGTACCGGGACTAGCGGGAGGGCCCAATCCTACGAGCAGTACTTC. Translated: CASSTGTSGRAQSYEQYF.

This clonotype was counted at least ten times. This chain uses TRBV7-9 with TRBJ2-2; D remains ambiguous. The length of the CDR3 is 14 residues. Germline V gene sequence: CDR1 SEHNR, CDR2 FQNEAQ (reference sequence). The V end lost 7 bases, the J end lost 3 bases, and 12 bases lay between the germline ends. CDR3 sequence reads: CASNEERDTGELFF. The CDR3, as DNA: TGTGCCAGCAACGAGGAACGCGACACCGGGGAGCTGTTTTTT. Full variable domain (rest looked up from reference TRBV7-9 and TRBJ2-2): DTGVSQNPRHKITKRGQNVTFRCDPISEHNRLYWYRQTLGQGPEFLTYFQNEAQLEKSRLLSDRFSAERPKGSFSTLEIQRTEQGDSAMYLCASNEERDTGELFFGEGSRLTVL.

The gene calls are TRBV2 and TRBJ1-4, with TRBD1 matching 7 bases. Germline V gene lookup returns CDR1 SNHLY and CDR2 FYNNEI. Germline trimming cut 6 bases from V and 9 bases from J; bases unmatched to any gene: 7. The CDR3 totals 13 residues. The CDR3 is CASSLGTAQKLFF. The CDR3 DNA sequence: TGTGCCAGCAGCCTCGGGACAGCCCAAAAACTGTTTTTT.

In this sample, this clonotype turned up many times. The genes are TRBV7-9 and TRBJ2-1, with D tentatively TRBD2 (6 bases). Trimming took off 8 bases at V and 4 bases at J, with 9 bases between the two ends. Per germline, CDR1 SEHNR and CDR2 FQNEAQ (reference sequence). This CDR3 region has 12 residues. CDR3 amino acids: CASRGLYNEQFF. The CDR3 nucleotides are TGTGCCAGCCGAGGACTATACAATGAGCAGTTCTTC.

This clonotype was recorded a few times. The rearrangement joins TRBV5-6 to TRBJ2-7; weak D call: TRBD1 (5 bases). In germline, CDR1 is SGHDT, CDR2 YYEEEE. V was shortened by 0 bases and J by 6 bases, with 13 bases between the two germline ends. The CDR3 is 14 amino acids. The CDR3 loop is CASSLGGQPAEQYF. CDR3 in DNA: TGTGCCAGCAGCTTGGGCGGACAACCTGCCGAGCAGTACTTC.

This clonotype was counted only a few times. CDR3 nucleotides: TGTGCCAGCAGCCGAGTAGGGACCTACGAGCAGTACTTC. Its protein is CASSRVGTYEQYF. The chain links TRBV6-2 or TRBV6-3 to TRBJ2-7; no clear D gene. The CDR3 is made up of 13 amino acids. The V end lost 6 bases, the J end lost 2 bases, and 11 bases lay between the germline ends. The germline CDR1 and CDR2 sequences are MNHEY and SVGEGT.

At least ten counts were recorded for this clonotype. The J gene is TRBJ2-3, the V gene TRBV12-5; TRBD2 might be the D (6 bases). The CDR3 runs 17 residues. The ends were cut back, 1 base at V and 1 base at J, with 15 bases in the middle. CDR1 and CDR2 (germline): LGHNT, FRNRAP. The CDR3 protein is CASGLASSGLRTDTQYF. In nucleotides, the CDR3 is TGTGCTAGTGGTTTGGCTTCGTCGGGACTCCGCACAGATACGCAGTATTTT.

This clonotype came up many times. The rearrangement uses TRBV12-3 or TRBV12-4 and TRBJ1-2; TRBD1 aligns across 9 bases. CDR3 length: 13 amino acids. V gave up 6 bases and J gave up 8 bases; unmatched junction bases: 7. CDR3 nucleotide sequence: TGTGCCAGCAGCCAAACAGGGGGCGAAGGCTACACCTTC. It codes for CASSQTGGEGYTF.

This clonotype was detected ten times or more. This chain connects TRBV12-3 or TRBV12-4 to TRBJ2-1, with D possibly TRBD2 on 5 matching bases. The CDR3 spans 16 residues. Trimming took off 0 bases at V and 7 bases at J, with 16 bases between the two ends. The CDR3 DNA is TGTGCCAGCAGTTTAGCGCTTCTAGTACTAGGGAATGAGCAGTTCTTC. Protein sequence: CASSLALLVLGNEQFF.

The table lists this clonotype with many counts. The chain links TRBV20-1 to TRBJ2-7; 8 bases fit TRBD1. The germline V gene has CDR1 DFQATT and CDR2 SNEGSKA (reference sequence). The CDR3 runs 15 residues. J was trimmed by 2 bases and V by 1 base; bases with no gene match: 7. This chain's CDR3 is CSARGKPGQAYEQYF. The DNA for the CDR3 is TGCAGTGCTAGAGGGAAACCGGGACAGGCCTACGAGCAGTACTTC.